The 4 T cell receptor beta chains below were found in one sample sequenced in a study of blood T cell repertoires in COVID-19. The table came from immunoSEQ multiplex PCR; TCRdb's copy has only in-frame clones and leaves some out. The table shows fewer than 130,000 clones, with around 66% occurring only once. The sequencing input was peripheral blood. Receptor source: an elderly man with acute or convalescent COVID-19.

The V gene is TRBV3-1 (or the pseudogene TRBV3-2), the J gene TRBJ1-6, with TRBD1 identical over 8 bases. The junction had 5 bases not matched to a gene; V was cut back by 0 bases and J by 7 bases. From germline, CDR1 is LGHDT and CDR2 YNNKEL (reference sequence). This CDR3 contains 16 residues. The CDR3 spells CASSQDRGTGNSPLHF. CDR3 DNA: TGTGCCAGCAGCCAAGATCGTGGGACAGGCAATTCACCCCTCCACTTT.

The rearrangement links TRBV7-9 to TRBJ2-1; weak D call: TRBD1 (6 bases). The CDR3 totals 15 residues. Trimming took 3 bases from V and 5 from J, leaving 14 bases between them. Germline V gives CDR1 SEHNR, CDR2 FQNEAQ (reference sequence). The CDR3: CASSFNGQKHNEQFF. CDR3 DNA sequence: TGTGCCAGCAGCTTCAACGGACAGAAACACAATGAGCAGTTCTTC.

About this clone itself: Other DNA sequences of this sample code for an identical CDR3. This chain uses TRBV5-1 with TRBJ2-3, with 7 bases lining up with TRBD2. This CDR3 region has 14 residues. Per germline, CDR1 SGHRS and CDR2 YFSETQ. Losses at the gene ends were 2 bases for V and 5 bases for J; bases not matched to a gene: 5. DNA of the CDR3: TGCGCCAGCAGCTTAACGGGGGGAGAAGATACGCAGTATTTT. Protein sequence: CASSLTGGEDTQYF.

The CDR3 reads CASSFGARGTGERGNYGYTF. The DNA of the CDR3 is TGTGCCAGCAGTTTTGGGGCAAGAGGGACAGGGGAAAGAGGGAACTATGGCTACACCTTC. The chain combines TRBV27 with TRBJ1-2; TRBD1 matches 10 bases. Germline V gene data show CDR1 as MNHEY and CDR2 as SMNVEV (reference sequence). This CDR3 spans 20 amino acids. V trimming: 3 bases; J trimming: 2 bases; junction bases outside the gene matches: 18.